Listed below are T cell receptor beta chains from one sample, sequenced in a study of cytomegalovirus exposure and HLA in healthy donors. Assay: immunoSEQ multiplex PCR; the TCRdb copy retains only in-frame clones and omits some. The sample contains roughly 190,000 clones, approximately 81% of which appear only once. The sample was PBMCs. Receptor source: a man aged 45-65 years in good health and CMV-seronegative. The CDR3 runs from the conserved cysteine through the conserved F or W. The D gene is left open where the match is weak. Clone size is given for some rows only: seen once, a few or many times, or a class if the clone is expanded.

-,TRBV7-2,15,TRBJ1-5,-,CASSFGGINNQPQHF,TGTGCCAGCAGCTTCGGGGGGATAAACAATCAGCCCCAGCATTTT
few,TRBV11-3,16,TRBJ2-4,-,CASSSSTALGGDIQYF,TGTGCCAGCAGCTCCTCCACTGCTCTAGGTGGAGACATTCAGTACTTC
-,TRBV19,14,TRBJ1-1,-,CASSIDPKEGEAFF,TGTGCCAGTAGTATAGATCCGAAGGAGGGTGAAGCTTTCTTT
-,TRBV5-5,15,TRBJ2-7,-,CASSSVSGFSYEQYF,TGTGCCAGCAGCTCCGTCTCAGGGTTCTCCTACGAGCAGTACTTC
medium-sized,TRBV15,14,TRBJ2-2,-,CATSRDAETGELFF,TGTGCCACCAGCAGAGATGCGGAGACCGGGGAGCTGTTTTTT
once,TRBV18,15,TRBJ2-1,TRBD1,CASSPAGTESDEQFF,TGTGCCAGCTCACCAGCCGGGACAGAGAGCGATGAGCAGTTCTTC
-,TRBV4-1,16,TRBJ1-2,-,CASSRRGTSGLDGYTF,TGCGCCAGCAGCCGTAGGGGGACCTCGGGATTAGATGGCTACACCTTC
-,TRBV25-1,13,TRBJ1-1,-,CASGAGWSTEAFF,TGTGCCAGCGGCGCTGGGTGGAGCACTGAAGCTTTCTTT
-,TRBV27,13,TRBJ2-4,TRBD1,CASSLRGQGREYF,TGTGCCAGCAGTTTAAGAGGACAGGGGCGAGAGTACTTC
few,TRBV5-1,15,TRBJ1-4,TRBD1,CASSPGQAANEKLFF,TGCGCCAGCAGCCCAGGACAGGCAGCTAATGAAAAACTGTTTTTT
-,TRBV7-2,14,TRBJ2-3,TRBD1,CASRGDRVPDTQYF,TGTGCCAGCAGGGGGGACAGGGTCCCAGATACGCAGTATTTT
-,TRBV21-1,14,TRBJ1-3,-,CASTRQVVRNTIYF,TGTGCCAGCACCCGACAGGTAGTAAGAAACACCATATATTTT
-,TRBV4-1,13,TRBJ1-1,-,CASSQDLNTEAFF,TGCGCTAGCAGCCAAGATCTTAACACTGAAGCTTTCTTT
-,TRBV2,14,TRBJ1-2,TRBD1,CASSGTGYNYGYTF,TGTGCCAGCAGTGGGACAGGATATAACTATGGCTACACCTTC
-,TRBV10-3,15,TRBJ2-1,-,CAIRPGERDYNEQFF,TGTGCCATCAGACCCGGGGAGAGAGACTACAATGAGCAGTTCTTC